This T cell receptor beta chain was found in a study of lymphopenia after photon versus proton radiotherapy. Trimming took off 4 bases at V and 10 bases at J, with 16 bases between the two ends. The CDR3 is 12 amino acids. Germline CDR1 is GTSNPN and CDR2 is SVGIG (reference sequence). TCRdb keeps only in-frame clones here, not all; method: immunoSEQ multiplex PCR. The sample lists about 7,300 clones, 85% to 95% occurring once. This sequence joins TRBV30 and TRBJ1-2; D gene uncertain. The material was peripheral blood, obtained from a patient treated with photon-based radiotherapy. The TCR was taken from a woman in her forties or fifties with cholangiocarcinoma. CDR3 nucleotide sequence: TGTGCCTGGACCCGCCAAGTCGGGGACTACACCTTC. Translated, it gives CAWTRQVGDYTF.